Below, 21 T cell receptor beta chains from the same sample are listed, as sequenced in a study of identical twins. TCRdb fed the 5' RACE reads into MiXCR, producing one record per CDR3 protein. The table includes fewer than 650,000 distinct CDR3 sequences, approximately 9.6% detected once. These data also featured in a second study, about yellow fever vaccine responses in identical twins.

The sequenced sample consisted of PBMCs. The origin of the receptors is a woman aged 18-29 years in good health.

V gene TRBV12-3 or TRBV12-4 combines with J gene TRBJ2-1; TRBD1 or TRBD2 may be the D gene (6 bases each). V was pared by 3 bases and J by 9 bases, with 18 bases between. There are 15 residues in the CDR3. In nucleotides, the CDR3 is TGTGCCAGCAGTTTTGCAGGGGTCAGGGGAGGTGAGCAGTTCTTC. It codes for CASSFAGVRGGEQFF.

This clonotype was seen at least ten times. The gene calls are TRBV9 and TRBJ2-7, with D perhaps matching TRBD2 (6 bases). The germline V and J ends were trimmed by 0 bases and 5 bases, with 15 bases remaining between them. CDR3 size: 15 residues. From germline, CDR1 is SGDLS and CDR2 YYNGEE. For the CDR3, the DNA is TGTGCCAGCAGCGTAGGAGCTAGCGTTAATCACGAGCAGTACTTC. Encoded protein: CASSVGASVNHEQYF.

J is TRBJ2-5 and V is TRBV6-5; D remains unclear. This CDR3 is built from 15 residues. Deletions cut 0 bases from V and 2 bases from J, with 10 bases between. Germline CDR1 MNHEY, CDR2 SVGAGI. DNA of the CDR3: TGTGCCAGCAGTTACTCGAAGGCACCTCAAGAGACCCAGTACTTC. This sequence encodes CASSYSKAPQETQYF.

The gene calls are TRBV20-1 and TRBJ1-1; D remains unclear. V shed 1 base and J shed 1 base, with 10 bases lying between them. The CDR3 covers 14 residues. CDR1 is DFQATT and CDR2 is SNEGSKA in the germline V gene (reference sequence). The CDR3 sequence is CSARVRGENTEAFF. In DNA form, the CDR3 reads TGCAGTGCTAGAGTCCGGGGAGAGAACACTGAAGCTTTCTTT.

This clonotype was found many times. The chain has TRBV10-3 and TRBJ1-1; D possibly corresponds to TRBD1 (6 bases). Looked up from germline, CDR1 is ENHRY and CDR2 is SYGVKD. The V end lost 0 bases, the J end lost 6 bases, and 14 bases lay between the germline ends. The CDR3 consists of 15 residues. The CDR3 sequence: CAISESQRGAAEAFF. The CDR3 DNA follows: TGTGCCATCAGTGAGTCGCAACGGGGGGCAGCTGAAGCTTTCTTT.

The chain recombines TRBV6-2 or TRBV6-3 with TRBJ2-3, with D perhaps matching TRBD1 (6 bases). CDR3 length: 14 amino acids. Germline CDR1 reads MNHEY; CDR2 reads SVGEGT. Trimming removed 5 bases at V and 5 bases at J, with 14 bases between. CDR3 nucleotides: TGTGCCAGCAGTACCCAGACAGGCATAGATACGCAGTATTTT. It encodes CASSTQTGIDTQYF.

This clonotype came up many times. The chain couples TRBV12-3 or TRBV12-4 to TRBJ2-7; the match to TRBD2 covers 8 bases. V dropped 3 bases and J dropped 3; count of bases not matched to a gene: 7. CDR3 length: 15 residues. CDR3 region: CASSFMSSGSYEQYF. CDR3 DNA sequence: TGTGCCAGCAGTTTTATGTCGAGCGGGAGCTACGAGCAGTACTTC.

This clonotype was detected ten times or more. The CDR3 sequence: CASSLEGRNTEAFF. The CDR3 DNA reads TGCGCCAGCAGCTTGGAGGGGAGAAACACTGAAGCTTTCTTT. The rearrangement joins TRBV5-1 to TRBJ1-1, with a tentative D call TRBD1 (5 bases). V lost 0 bases and J lost 2, with 8 bases in between. This CDR3 is built from 14 residues. Germline lookup yields CDR1 SGHRS and CDR2 YFSETQ.

This clonotype was observed at least ten times. The V call is TRBV7-2, the J call TRBJ2-1; 9 nucleotides match TRBD2. J was trimmed by 4 bases and V by 1 base; bases with no gene match: 2. This CDR3 region has 15 residues. The germline V gene encodes CDR1 SGHTA and CDR2 FQGNSA. DNA for the CDR3: TGTGCCAGCAGCTTAGTTAGCGGGAGTTACAATGAGCAGTTCTTC. Translated: CASSLVSGSYNEQFF.

The chain couples TRBV30 to TRBJ2-1; 9 bases are a match to TRBD1. With V trimmed by 5 bases and J by 6 bases, 8 bases remained unmatched. This CDR3 spans 14 amino acids. Germline-derived CDR1 and CDR2 are GTSNPN and SVGIG (reference sequence). The chain's CDR3 is CAWGPGTGPNEQFF. The CDR3 DNA follows: TGTGCCTGGGGTCCCGGGACAGGGCCCAATGAGCAGTTCTTC. Variable domain in full (rest from reference TRBV30 and TRBJ2-1): SQTIHQWPATLVQPVGSPLSLECTVEGTSNPNLYWYRQAAGRGLQLLFYSVGIGQISSEVPQNLSASRPQDRQFILSSKKLLLSDSGFYLCAWGPGTGPNEQFFGPGTRLTVL.

The table lists this clonotype with many counts. The chain joins TRBV6-6 to TRBJ2-1, with D possibly TRBD2 on 5 matching bases. This CDR3 has 12 residues. Per germline, CDR1 MNHNY and CDR2 SVGAGI (reference sequence). Trimming removed 5 bases from V and 7 bases from J, with 9 bases in between. CDR3 DNA: TGTGCCAGCAGTGAGGAGCGGAATGAGCAGTTCTTC. This sequence encodes CASSEERNEQFF.

This rearrangement joins TRBV12-3 or TRBV12-4 to TRBJ2-3; TRBD1 or TRBD2 may be the D gene (5 bases each). The V end lost 5 bases, the J end lost 7 bases, and 13 bases lay between the germline ends. CDR3 length: 13 amino acids. The CDR3 is CASSQGGGYTQYF. CDR3 nucleotide sequence: TGTGCCAGCAGTCAGGGCGGCGGGTATACGCAGTATTTT.

This clonotype was observed a handful of times. The chain uses TRBV7-2 and TRBJ1-1, with D hard to call. Per the germline V gene, CDR1 is SGHTA and CDR2 is FQGNSA. V was cut by 6 bases and J by 2 bases, with 19 bases left in between. The CDR3 extends over 16 amino acids. CDR3 bases: TGTGCCAGCAGTCGGATGGCCAGGAGTTCTAACACTGAAGCTTTCTTT. Its protein product is CASSRMARSSNTEAFF.

This rearrangement joins TRBV10-3 to TRBJ2-1; D gene uncertain. V shed 8 bases and J shed 7 bases, with 15 bases lying between them. The CDR3 sequence is 13 residues long. Germline CDR1 and CDR2: ENHRY and SYGVKD. CDR3 sequence reads: CAIGTGESNEQFF. Written as DNA, the CDR3 is TGTGCCATCGGAACCGGCGAGTCAAATGAGCAGTTCTTC.

The chain couples TRBV18 to TRBJ2-7; TRBD1 matches at 9 bases. The V segment lost 2 bases and the J segment 6 bases; nucleotides outside the gene matches: 11. The CDR3 consists of 16 residues. Germline V lookup: CDR1 KGHSH, CDR2 LQKENI. CDR3 DNA: TGTGCCAGCTCACCATACTACCGGGACAGGGTTGGCGAGCAGTACTTC. Residues: CASSPYYRDRVGEQYF.

This clonotype was found a few times. The chain couples TRBV30 to TRBJ2-7; 12 bases map to TRBD2. The CDR3 totals 16 residues. Trimming took 0 bases from V and 3 from J; bases not matched to a gene: 6. Germline V CDR1 and CDR2: GTSNPN, SVGIG (reference sequence). For the CDR3, the DNA is TGTGCCTGGAGTGTTGGGACTAGCGGGCCCCTCTACGAGCAGTACTTC. It translates to CAWSVGTSGPLYEQYF. The complete variable domain, with remaining parts taken from reference TRBV30 and TRBJ2-7, reads SQTIHQWPATLVQPVGSPLSLECTVEGTSNPNLYWYRQAAGRGLQLLFYSVGIGQISSEVPQNLSASRPQDRQFILSSKKLLLSDSGFYLCAWSVGTSGPLYEQYFGPGTRLTVT.

The chain joins TRBV30 to TRBJ2-7; 11 positions match TRBD2. CDR1 and CDR2 (germline): GTSNPN, SVGIG (reference sequence). The V and J ends lost 2 bases and 7 bases, in that order; junction bases with no gene match: 7. The CDR3 contains 14 residues. CDR3 DNA: TGTGCCTGGAGTATACTAGCGGGAGCGGGTGAGCAGTACTTC. This translates into CAWSILAGAGEQYF.

J is TRBJ2-7 and V is TRBV3-1, with 10 bases lining up with TRBD1. Germline loops: CDR1 LGHDT, CDR2 YNNKEL (reference sequence). This CDR3 contains 14 residues. J gave up 5 bases and V 5 bases, and 6 bases lay outside the gene matches. The CDR3 region has the DNA TGTGCCAGCAGCGTCCGGGACAGGGGAAACGAGCAGTACTTC. It codes for CASSVRDRGNEQYF.

This clonotype showed up many times. This CDR3 is CASSLGTGHQPQHF. The CDR3 DNA reads TGTGCCAGCAGTTTGGGGACAGGTCATCAGCCCCAGCATTTT. This chain uses TRBV12-3 or TRBV12-4 with TRBJ1-5, with 8 bases identical to TRBD1. The CDR3 length is 14 residues. V lost 3 bases and J lost 5; bases outside the gene matches: 3.

This clonotype was observed many times. This chain joins TRBV6-5 and TRBJ2-3; D is undetermined. V lost 0 bases to trimming and J lost 9 bases, with 4 bases between them. Germline CDR1 reads MNHEY; CDR2 reads SVGAGI. The CDR3 spans 11 residues. The CDR3 loop is CASSYSRTQYF. CDR3 sequence (DNA): TGTGCCAGCAGTTACTCGAGGACGCAGTATTTT.

This clonotype was picked up many times. J is TRBJ1-5 and V is TRBV4-1; no reliable D call. Deletions cut 0 bases from V and 1 base from J, with 10 bases between. This CDR3 contains 16 residues. Looked up from germline, CDR1 is MGHRA and CDR2 is YSYEKL. The CDR3 region is CASSQESAASNQPQHF. In nucleotides, the CDR3 is TGCGCCAGCAGCCAAGAATCGGCCGCGAGCAATCAGCCCCAGCATTTT.